These 21 T cell receptor beta chains were sequenced from one sample in a study of shared clonotypes between healthy human individuals. Assay used: immunoSEQ multiplex PCR; TCRdb lists only in-frame clones, some missing. Among around 2,000,000 clones listed, approximately 94% were seen once. CD45RO negativity and positive selection for CCR7 defined naive CD8 cells, a population that excluded terminally differentiated effector memory CD45RA+ cells. Material: naive CD8+ T cells from PBMCs. Source of these receptors: a man between 18 and 29 years old in good health. Some clones in this sample may be carry-over from other donors' samples.

The chain uses TRBV9 and TRBJ2-7; unclear D gene. CDR1 and CDR2 (germline): SGDLS, YYNGEE. V was pared by 3 bases and J by 4 bases, with 8 bases between. The CDR3 consists of 12 residues. The CDR3 DNA reads TGTGCCAGCAGCGCCCTAGGGTACGAGCAGTACTTC. This sequence encodes CASSALGYEQYF.

The V and J genes are TRBV27 and TRBJ1-1; D remains unclear. V lost 8 bases and J lost 0, with 7 bases in between. Per the germline V gene, CDR1 is MNHEY and CDR2 is SMNVEV (reference sequence). CDR3 length: 12 amino acids. CDR3 loop: CASATLNTEAFF. The CDR3 bases are TGTGCCAGCGCGACCCTGAACACTGAAGCTTTCTTT.

The rearrangement links TRBV7-9 to TRBJ1-2, with 7 bases identical to TRBD1. The germline gives CDR1 SEHNR, CDR2 FQNEAQ (reference sequence). Germline trimming cut 4 bases from V and 6 bases from J; bases unmatched to any gene: 5. The CDR3 loop spans 13 amino acids. CDR3 coding DNA: TGTGCCAGCAGCTCAACAGGGGCAGATGGCTACACCTTC. It yields the protein CASSSTGADGYTF.

The CDR3 protein is CASSRDSNTEAFF. The CDR3 DNA reads TGTGCCAGCAGCAGGGATTCGAACACTGAAGCTTTCTTT. The chain has TRBV5-6 and TRBJ1-1; D is unresolved. Per germline, CDR1 SGHDT and CDR2 YYEEEE. The CDR3 consists of 13 residues. Trimming took off 4 bases at V and 1 base at J, with 8 bases between the two ends. Supplemented by reference TRBV5-6 and TRBJ1-1, the full variable domain reads DAGVTQSPTHLIKTRGQQVTLRCSPKSGHDTVSWYQQALGQGPQFIFQYYEEEERQRGNFPDRFSGHQFPNYSSELNVNALLLGDSALYLCASSRDSNTEAFFGQGTRLTVV.

This chain joins TRBV10-2 and TRBJ1-4; D is unclear. Germline V gene sequence: CDR1 WSHSY, CDR2 SAAADI. The V and J ends lost 0 bases and 2 bases respectively, with 7 bases between them. The CDR3 runs to 15 residues. The CDR3 nucleotides read TGCGCCAGCAGTGAGTCTTACGGGACTAATGAAAAACTGTTTTTT. It codes for CASSESYGTNEKLFF.

This chain joins TRBV27 and TRBJ2-5, with D maybe TRBD2 (5 bases). V dropped 1 base and J dropped 2 bases, with 14 bases sitting between them. This CDR3 spans 16 amino acids. The V gene's germline CDR1 is MNHEY and CDR2 SMNVEV (reference sequence). Written as DNA, the CDR3 is TGTGCCAGCAGTTTATTGGGCAGCGGAGCACAAGAGACCCAGTACTTC. As protein: CASSLLGSGAQETQYF.

This chain joins TRBV4-2 and TRBJ2-7; D possibly uses TRBD1 or TRBD2 (6 bases each). V lost 4 bases and J 2 bases, leaving 21 bases between the germline ends. This CDR3 has 17 residues. CDR1 is LGHNA, CDR2 YNFKEQ, per germline. The DNA for the CDR3 is TGTGCCAGCAGCCTGTCGAACCGACTAGGGGGAACCTACGAGCAGTACTTC. Its protein product is CASSLSNRLGGTYEQYF.

This rearrangement joins TRBV19 to TRBJ2-5, with 8 bases that match TRBD1. CDR1 and CDR2 (germline): LNHDA, SQIVND (reference sequence). Trimming took 3 bases from V and 5 from J; bases not matched to a gene: 11. CDR3 length: 16 residues. The DNA for the CDR3 is TGTGCCAGTAGTATCCTCCCAGGGGGCTACGAGGAGACCCAGTACTTC. It translates to CASSILPGGYEETQYF.

V is TRBV30 and J is TRBJ2-7, with D perhaps matching TRBD1 (5 bases). The CDR3 runs 14 residues. Germline CDR1 reads GTSNPN; CDR2 reads SVGIG (reference sequence). V dropped 4 bases and J dropped 3 bases, with 16 bases sitting between them. The CDR3 here is CAWTLPRQGYEQYF. The CDR3 nucleotides are TGTGCCTGGACCCTCCCGAGGCAGGGCTACGAGCAGTACTTC.

The chain uses TRBV27 and TRBJ2-1; tentative D call: TRBD2 (6 bases). CDR1 is MNHEY and CDR2 is SMNVEV in the germline V gene (reference sequence). V was shortened by 5 bases and J by 7 bases, with 21 bases between the two germline ends. The CDR3 sequence is 16 residues long. The CDR3 DNA reads as TGTGCCAGCAGTAACTCAGCGGGCACGAACCTGAATGAGCAGTTCTTC. As protein: CASSNSAGTNLNEQFF.

This rearrangement joins TRBV7-8 to TRBJ2-1, with D uncertain. There are 14 residues in the CDR3. V dropped 1 base and J dropped 8 bases, with 12 bases sitting between them. Per germline, CDR1 SGHVS and CDR2 FQNEAQ. Here the CDR3 DNA reads TGTGCCAGCAGCTTAGTTTCTGCGGTCCATGAGCAGTTCTTC. Protein product: CASSLVSAVHEQFF.

V usage is TRBV10-3 and J usage is TRBJ2-1, with TRBD2 matching over 7 bases. Germline trimming cut 10 bases from V and 6 bases from J; bases unmatched to any gene: 9. The CDR3 has 13 amino acids. In germline, CDR1 is ENHRY, CDR2 SYGVKD. The CDR3 protein is CATEGRLANEQFF. Written as DNA, the CDR3 is TGTGCCACCGAGGGCCGACTAGCCAATGAGCAGTTCTTC.

The V call is TRBV13, the J call TRBJ2-1, with D possibly being TRBD2 (5 bases). This CDR3 comprises 15 residues. Per the germline V gene, CDR1 is PRHDT and CDR2 is FYEKMQ (reference sequence). V lost 2 bases, J lost 6 bases, and 14 bases lay in between. CDR3 region: CASSLFSAAFNEQFF. The CDR3 bases are TGTGCCAGCAGCTTATTTTCAGCGGCCTTCAATGAGCAGTTCTTC.

The V call is TRBV9, the J call TRBJ1-1; a weak D match, TRBD1 (5 bases). Trimming shortened V by 7 bases and J by 3 bases, and 22 bases separated the two germline ends. Germline CDR1 is SGDLS and CDR2 is YYNGEE. The CDR3 sequence is 16 residues long. CDR3 sequence (DNA): TGTGCCAGCTGCCCCGGGACCCCCGGTCCGGACACTGAAGCTTTCTTT. Protein product: CASCPGTPGPDTEAFF.

The V call is TRBV27, the J call TRBJ1-5; 12 bases map to TRBD1. CDR1 and CDR2 from the germline V gene are MNHEY and SMNVEV (reference sequence). The CDR3 sequence is 17 residues long. V gave up 6 bases and J gave up 5 bases; unmatched junction bases: 11. The CDR3 nucleotides read TGTGCCAGCAGGCCCGGGACAGGGGGCGGAAGGGATCAGCCCCAGCATTTT. Translating it yields CASRPGTGGGRDQPQHF.

The J gene is TRBJ2-7, the V gene TRBV4-1, with 12 bases identical to TRBD2. The J segment lost 2 bases and the V segment lost 3 bases, leaving 8 bases of the junction unmatched. CDR1 and CDR2 (germline): MGHRA, YSYEKL. The CDR3 sequence is 17 residues long. CDR3 loop: CASSQATRLAGAYEQYF. In nucleotides, the CDR3 is TGCGCCAGCAGCCAGGCGACGAGACTAGCGGGAGCCTACGAGCAGTACTTC.

The chain uses TRBV9 and TRBJ1-3; possible D gene TRBD1, 5 bases. The V end lost 4 bases, the J end lost 0 bases, and 14 bases lay between the germline ends. The CDR3 runs to 16 residues. Germline V CDR1 and CDR2: SGDLS, YYNGEE. The chain's CDR3 is CASSLPRDSSGNTIYF. The CDR3 DNA reads TGTGCCAGCAGCCTTCCCAGGGATAGCTCTGGAAACACCATATATTTT.

This chain joins TRBV27 and TRBJ1-1; D is possibly TRBD1 (6 bases). Germline V gene data show CDR1 as MNHEY and CDR2 as SMNVEV (reference sequence). The CDR3 extends over 15 amino acids. The V gene lost 3 bases and the J gene lost 1 base, with 12 bases spanning the gap. The CDR3 region is CASSFTWGPNTEAFF. The DNA for the CDR3 is TGTGCCAGCAGTTTTACGTGGGGGCCGAACACTGAAGCTTTCTTT.

CDR3: CASSISGGRLAGSYEQYF. CDR3 nucleotide sequence: TGTGCCAGTAGTATTTCGGGGGGACGTCTAGCGGGATCCTACGAGCAGTACTTC. This chain connects TRBV19 to TRBJ2-7; 9 nucleotides align to TRBD2. CDR1 is LNHDA and CDR2 is SQIVND in the germline V gene (reference sequence). V shed 3 bases, J shed 1 base, and the junction held 13 bases outside the gene matches. The CDR3 covers 18 residues.

The chain combines TRBV9 with TRBJ2-2, with TRBD2 as a possible D gene (5 bases). The CDR3 is 16 residues long. In germline, CDR1 is SGDLS, CDR2 YYNGEE. Trimming took 6 bases from V and 6 from J, leaving 21 bases between them. CDR3: CASTPLERYVPGELFF. The DNA for the CDR3 is TGTGCCAGCACCCCCCTCGAGCGGTATGTGCCCGGGGAGCTGTTTTTT.

This clone was found once. The genes are TRBV28 and TRBJ2-2; no clear D. This CDR3 region has 15 residues. Between the trimmed V and J ends, which lost 8 bases and 0 bases, there was a span of 13 bases. The germline V gene encodes CDR1 MDHEN and CDR2 SYDVKM. Here the CDR3 reads CASSDPNANTGELFF. The CDR3 bases are TGTGCCAGCTCCGACCCGAACGCGAACACCGGGGAGCTGTTTTTT.